Listed here are 26 T cell receptor beta chains from one sample, sequenced in a study of T cells in Graves' hyperthyroidism and ophthalmopathy. Amplified regions were TCR beta CDR3 sequences from RNA transcripts. TCR CDR3 regions were first amplified by RT-PCR with HTBI primers. TCRdb processed the multiplex PCR reads anew with MiXCR; each CDR3 protein has one entry. The data hold hundreds of thousands of distinct CDR3 sequences, with roughly 15% observed a single time. The sequencing input was blood. Receptor source: a woman aged 18 to 35 with Graves' ophthalmopathy.

In this sample, this clonotype turned up a few times. The rearrangement joins TRBV29-1 to TRBJ2-4; 10 nucleotides line up with TRBD2. The J segment lost 0 bases and the V segment lost 1 base, leaving 6 bases of the junction unmatched. The CDR3 is 17 residues long. The germline gives CDR1 SQVTM, CDR2 ANQGSEA. The CDR3 region is CSVEVTSGILAKNIQYF. DNA for the CDR3: TGCAGCGTTGAAGTTACTAGCGGGATTCTAGCCAAAAACATTCAGTACTTC.

This clonotype showed up just a few times. The chain employs TRBV6-2 or TRBV6-3 and TRBJ1-4, with a tentative D call TRBD1 (5 bases). Trimming removed 7 bases from V and 2 bases from J, with 14 bases in between. Germline V gene lookup returns CDR1 MNHEY and CDR2 SVGEGT. The CDR3 contains 15 residues. The CDR3 bases are TGTGCCAGCAATACCCAGGGCGCGACTAATGAAAAACTGTTTTTT. Its protein product is CASNTQGATNEKLFF.

The count of this clonotype is one. CDR3 sequence: CASSANSGIAGFHEQYF. Written as DNA, the CDR3 is TGCGCCAGCAGTGCCAACAGCGGGATAGCGGGGTTCCACGAGCAGTACTTC. The J gene is TRBJ2-7, the V gene TRBV4-1; 8 bases align to TRBD2. The CDR3 totals 17 residues. CDR1 and CDR2 from the germline V gene are MGHRA and YSYEKL. V dropped 6 bases and J dropped 5; count of bases not matched to a gene: 18.

This clonotype came up many times. The chain is built from TRBV18 and TRBJ1-1; D is ambiguous. The CDR3 has 14 amino acids. The V and J ends lost 0 bases and 1 base respectively, with 6 bases between them. CDR1 and CDR2 from the germline V gene are KGHSH and LQKENI. Written as DNA, the CDR3 is TGTGCCAGCTCACCACCCGCGGGGAACACTGAAGCTTTCTTT. This gives the protein CASSPPAGNTEAFF.

This clonotype came up many times. For the CDR3, the DNA is TGTGCCAGCAGTGACGGGACAGGGGCCGGCTACACCTTC. This codes for CASSDGTGAGYTF. J is TRBJ1-2 and V is TRBV2, with TRBD1 matching 10 bases. This CDR3 region has 13 residues. Germline V gene sequence: CDR1 SNHLY, CDR2 FYNNEI. The trim removed 3 bases at V and 8 bases at J, leaving 3 bases unmatched.

This clonotype showed up many times. This chain uses TRBV28 with TRBJ2-1; 12 bases are shared with TRBD2. Germline loops: CDR1 MDHEN, CDR2 SYDVKM. This CDR3 has 16 residues. The V and J ends lost 3 bases and 7 bases, in that order; junction bases with no gene match: 7. CDR3 in DNA: TGTGCCAGCAGTTTTGTGCTAGCGGGGGGGCCTAATGAGCAGTTCTTC. This sequence encodes CASSFVLAGGPNEQFF.

This clonotype appeared many times. The rearrangement joins TRBV6-5 to TRBJ2-7; tentatively, D is TRBD2 (5 bases). Trimming removed 0 bases at V and 4 bases at J, with 13 bases between. The germline gives CDR1 MNHEY, CDR2 SVGAGI. The CDR3 runs 15 residues. The CDR3 spells CASSYSDSGSYEQYF. In DNA, the CDR3 is TGTGCCAGCAGTTACTCGGACTCGGGGTCATACGAGCAGTACTTC.

This clonotype showed up many times. At one end the junction does not follow the germline gene, possibly because of a read error. The chain carries TRBV2 and TRBJ2-1; the match to TRBD2 covers 14 bases. The CDR3 length is 21 residues. Germline lookup yields CDR1 SNHLY and CDR2 FYNNEI. The CDR3 loop reads CASREDMGLAGARGSYNEQFF. The DNA for the CDR3 is TGTGCCAGCAGGGAAGACATGGGACTAGCGGGAGCCCGGGGCTCCTACAATGAGCAGTTCTTC.

This CDR3 reads CASSLRGLAGNYEQYF. The CDR3 DNA follows: TGTGCCAGCAGTCTCCGCGGACTAGCGGGAAATTACGAGCAGTACTTC. The chain uses TRBV27 and TRBJ2-7; 12 bases match TRBD2. This CDR3 contains 16 residues. V was pared by 5 bases and J by 4 bases, with 9 bases of the junction left unmatched. CDR1 and CDR2 (germline): MNHEY, SMNVEV (reference sequence).

This chain uses TRBV20-1 with TRBJ1-6; 9 positions agree with TRBD1. Trimming took 8 bases from V and 7 from J; bases not matched to a gene: 6. The CDR3 is 13 residues long. Germline V gene data show CDR1 as DFQATT and CDR2 as SNEGSKA (reference sequence). The CDR3 reads CSSRDRENSPLHF. The CDR3, as DNA: TGCAGTTCTCGGGACAGGGAAAATTCACCCCTCCACTTT.

This clonotype was recorded at least ten times. The genes are TRBV18 and TRBJ2-7; weak D call: TRBD2 (6 bases). V lost 3 bases and J lost 2, with 11 bases in between. This CDR3 spans 14 amino acids. Germline CDR1 and CDR2: KGHSH and LQKENI. The CDR3 coding sequence is TGTGCCAGCTCACCGGGACTGTTAGCCTACGAGCAGTACTTC. Protein: CASSPGLLAYEQYF.

Regarding this clonotype: Relative to the germline gene, one junction end is altered; a read error may explain this. V usage is TRBV18 and J usage is TRBJ2-1; tentative D call: TRBD1 (5 bases). The CDR3 consists of 17 residues. Germline CDR1 and CDR2: KGHSH and LQKENI. The CDR3 coding sequence is TGTGCCAGCTCACCACTGACAGCCTCACTTGTCTACAATAAGCAGTTCTTC. This gives the protein CASSPLTASLVYNKQFF.

This clonotype was detected many times. The chain has TRBV20-1 and TRBJ2-5; 8 bases map to TRBD2. CDR1 and CDR2 (germline): DFQATT, SNEGSKA (reference sequence). This CDR3 spans 14 amino acids. The V and J ends lost 5 bases and 5 bases, in that order; junction bases with no gene match: 10. The CDR3 nucleotides are TGCAGTGCTCCCCCTCTAGCGGGTTTTGAGACCCAGTACTTC. Amino acids: CSAPPLAGFETQYF.

The chain employs TRBV7-8 and TRBJ1-2; 7 nucleotides line up with TRBD1. Germline CDR1 and CDR2: SGHVS and FQNEAQ. The CDR3 extends over 16 amino acids. V shed 4 bases, J shed 6 bases, and the junction held 14 bases outside the gene matches. CDR3 sequence (DNA): TGTGCCAGCAGCTCAGGCCCCACAGGGGAGTCAGATGGCTACACCTTC. Residues: CASSSGPTGESDGYTF.

This clonotype turned up a few times. This sequence joins TRBV19 and TRBJ2-2; D gene ambiguous. The germline CDR1 and CDR2 sequences are LNHDA and SQIVND (reference sequence). The length of the CDR3 is 13 residues. The germline V and J ends were trimmed by 6 bases and 1 base, with 6 bases remaining between them. The DNA for the CDR3 is TGTGCCAGTAGGTCGGGGAACACCGGGGAGCTGTTTTTT. Its translation: CASRSGNTGELFF.

This clonotype was seen repeatedly, ten times or more. This chain connects TRBV7-2 to TRBJ2-7; TRBD1 is a possible D gene (5 bases). Germline CDR1 and CDR2: SGHTA and FQGNSA. The CDR3 is 17 amino acids. The V gene lost 1 base and the J gene lost 6 bases, with 22 bases spanning the gap. The DNA for the CDR3 is TGTGCCAGCAGCTTAGATCCAGGGCGCGGACCTTTACTCGAGCAGTACTTC. It is translated as CASSLDPGRGPLLEQYF.

In this sample, this clonotype turned up many times. V gene TRBV6-6 combines with J gene TRBJ2-6, with D possibly being TRBD2 (6 bases). This CDR3 comprises 18 residues. V was clipped by 2 bases and J by 0 bases, with 14 bases between them. Germline V gene data show CDR1 as MNHNY and CDR2 as SVGAGI (reference sequence). CDR3 sequence (DNA): TGTGCCAGCAGTTACAGGCCGGGACTCAGCTCTGGGGCCAACGTCCTGACTTTC. Amino acids: CASSYRPGLSSGANVLTF.

At least ten counts were recorded for this clonotype. V and J are TRBV28 and TRBJ2-2, with unresolved D. The CDR3 is 15 amino acids. CDR1 is MDHEN, CDR2 SYDVKM, per germline. Deletions cut 2 bases from V and 1 base from J, with 8 bases between. The CDR3 nucleotides read TGTGCCAGCAGTTTACTGCTAGTGAACACCGGGGAGCTGTTTTTT. Protein sequence: CASSLLLVNTGELFF.

This clonotype was seen repeatedly, ten times or more. The chain is built from TRBV28 and TRBJ1-2; perhaps TRBD1 as D (5 bases). This CDR3 has 13 residues. The germline gives CDR1 MDHEN, CDR2 SYDVKM. V lost 6 bases and J lost 4, with 12 bases in between. The CDR3 sequence is CASSTGRSYGYTF. As DNA, the CDR3 is TGTGCCAGCAGCACGGGACGAAGCTATGGCTACACCTTC.

This clonotype was observed many times. The gene calls are TRBV6-2 or TRBV6-3 and TRBJ2-7, with TRBD2 matching over 10 bases. The CDR3 sequence is 16 residues long. After removal of 6 bases from V and 4 bases from J, the junction contained 12 bases not matched to a gene. Germline V gene sequence: CDR1 MNHEY, CDR2 SVGEGT. CDR3 bases: TGTGCCAGCAGCTACGAACGGAGCGGGAGGGAATACGAGCAGTACTTC. It translates to CASSYERSGREYEQYF.

The chain couples TRBV10-3 to TRBJ1-2; no clear D gene. Trimming stripped 7 bases from V and 1 base from J, with 7 bases between. The CDR3 is made up of 12 amino acids. The V gene's germline CDR1 is ENHRY and CDR2 SYGVKD. The CDR3 nucleotides are TGTGCCATCATGGGTAATAACTATGGCTACACCTTC. This translates into CAIMGNNYGYTF.

The V gene is TRBV12-3 or TRBV12-4, the J gene TRBJ2-7; D may be TRBD2 (5 bases). The CDR3 extends over 15 amino acids. V gave up 3 bases and J gave up 7 bases, with 19 bases separating them. CDR3 DNA sequence: TGTGCCAGCAGTTTTTACGGCGGGCGTCACGGGGAGCAGTACTTC. Its translation: CASSFYGGRHGEQYF.

This clonotype was detected many times. The chain employs TRBV30 and TRBJ1-1, with D tentatively TRBD1 (6 bases). Between the trimmed V and J ends, which lost 4 bases and 6 bases, there was a span of 12 bases. The CDR3 is made up of 12 amino acids. Germline V lookup: CDR1 GTSNPN, CDR2 SVGIG (reference sequence). CDR3 DNA sequence: TGTGCCTGGACGGGACAAATACCTGAAGCTTTCTTT. Residues: CAWTGQIPEAFF.

This clonotype was counted ten times or more. V and J are TRBV6-1 and TRBJ2-1, with 8 bases aligning to TRBD2. The J segment lost 8 bases and the V segment lost 5 bases, leaving 14 bases of the junction unmatched. The CDR3 covers 16 residues. In germline, CDR1 is MNHNS, CDR2 SASEGT. CDR3: CASSFLAVAGKDEQFF. The CDR3 DNA reads TGTGCCAGCAGTTTTCTAGCGGTAGCGGGGAAGGATGAGCAGTTCTTC.

A word on this clonotype: A much larger clone lies one base from this, so it may be a read error. The conserved phenylalanine or tryptophan is not found at the CDR3 terminus, so this likely reflects a read error. The DNA is omitted, as the CDR3 cannot be located on it reliably, and the CDR3 follows TCRdb's listing. This chain uses TRBV11-2 with TRBJ2-7; the table assigns TRBD1, which was not confirmed against the DNA. The V gene's germline CDR1 is SGHAT and CDR2 FQNNGV. A total of 14 residues make up the CDR3, ends included. CDR3 amino acids: CASSTRDWGTKEYL.

This clonotype was seen repeatedly, ten times or more. The chain links TRBV2 to TRBJ2-7; TRBD1 agrees at 9 bases. From germline, CDR1 is SNHLY and CDR2 FYNNEI. This CDR3 has 13 amino acids. V dropped 9 bases and J dropped 4; count of bases not matched to a gene: 7. The CDR3 sequence is CASAGQGVYEQYF. CDR3 sequence (DNA): TGTGCCAGTGCGGGACAGGGAGTATACGAGCAGTACTTC.